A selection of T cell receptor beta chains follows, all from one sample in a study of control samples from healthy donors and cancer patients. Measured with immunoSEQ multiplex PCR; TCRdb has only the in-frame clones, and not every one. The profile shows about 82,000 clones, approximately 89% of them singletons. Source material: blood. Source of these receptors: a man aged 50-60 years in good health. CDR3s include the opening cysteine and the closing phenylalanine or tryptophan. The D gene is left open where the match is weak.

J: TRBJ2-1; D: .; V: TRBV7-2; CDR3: CASSLPFRVEQFF; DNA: TGTGCCAGCAGCTTACCCTTCAGGGTTGAGCAGTTCTTC
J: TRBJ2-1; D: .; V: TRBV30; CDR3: CAWRDLAEQFF; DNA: TGTGCCTGGAGGGATCTAGCGGAGCAGTTCTTC
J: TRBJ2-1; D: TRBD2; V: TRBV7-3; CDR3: CASSQSLAGGLSEQFF; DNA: TGTGCCAGCAGCCAATCCCTAGCGGGAGGGCTAAGTGAGCAGTTCTTC
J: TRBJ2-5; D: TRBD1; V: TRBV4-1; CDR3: CASSQIPTGRETQYF; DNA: TGCGCCAGCAGCCAAATCCCGACAGGGCGGGAGACCCAGTACTTC
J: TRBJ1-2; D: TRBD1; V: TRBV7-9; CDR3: CASSFRDREYLDGYTF; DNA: TGTGCCAGCAGCTTCCGGGACAGGGAATATCTCGATGGCTACACCTTC
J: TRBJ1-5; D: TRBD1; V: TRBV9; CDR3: CASSRDSLSNQPQHF; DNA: TGTGCCAGCAGTCGGGACAGTCTTAGCAATCAGCCCCAGCATTTT
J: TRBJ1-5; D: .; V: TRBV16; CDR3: CASSQDRNQPQHF; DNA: TGTGCCAGCAGCCAGGACCGCAATCAGCCCCAGCATTTT
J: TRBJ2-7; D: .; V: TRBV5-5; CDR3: CASSFDMLGQYF; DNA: TGTGCCAGCAGCTTTGACATGCTTGGACAGTACTTC
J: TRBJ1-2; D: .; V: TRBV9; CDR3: CASSGLSGGYGYTF; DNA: TGTGCCAGCAGCGGTTTGTCGGGGGGCTATGGCTACACCTTC
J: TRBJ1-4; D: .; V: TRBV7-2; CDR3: CASSLATGRNEKLFF; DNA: TGTGCCAGCAGCTTAGCAACGGGCAGGAACGAAAAACTGTTTTTT
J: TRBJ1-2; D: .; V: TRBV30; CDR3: CAWSVTRTLENGYTF; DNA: TGTGCCTGGAGTGTAACCAGGACCCTCGAGAATGGCTACACCTTC
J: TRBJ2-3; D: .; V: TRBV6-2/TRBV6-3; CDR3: CASSYSIWGLADTQYF; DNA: TGTGCCAGCAGTTACTCGATTTGGGGCCTCGCAGATACGCAGTATTTT
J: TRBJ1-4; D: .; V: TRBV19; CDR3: CASSILRGNEKLFF; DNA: TGTGCCAGTAGTATTCTTAGGGGGAATGAAAAACTGTTTTTT
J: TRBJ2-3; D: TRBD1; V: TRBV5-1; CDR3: CASSPWTGTSTDTQYF; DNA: TGCGCCAGCAGCCCGTGGACAGGGACTAGCACAGATACGCAGTATTTT
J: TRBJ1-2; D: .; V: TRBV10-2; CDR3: CASSEGYGYTF; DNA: TGCGCCAGCAGTGAAGGCTATGGCTACACCTTC
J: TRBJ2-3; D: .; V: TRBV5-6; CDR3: CASNTQYF; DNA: TGTGCCAGCAATACGCAGTATTTT